The sample holds many counts of the clone carrying this TCR beta chain. Its specificity is not known. The sample comes from a study of regulatory T cells in long-lasting Graves disease. Building the TCR beta libraries relied on iRepertoire HTBI primers, and CDR3 regions underwent Arm-PCR. From the multiplex PCR reads, TCRdb called clonotypes with MiXCR, one entry per CDR3 protein. Of 350,000 to 450,000 distinct CDR3 sequences in the sample, around 20% were seen once. Whole-study results and caveats: Persistent disease preferred TRBV28, TRBJ1-2 and TRBJ2-5. Persistent patients shared more public clonotypes (about 3,000) than newly diagnosed patients (under 1,000). Newly diagnosed Graves' patients exceeded persistent ones in TCR diversity.

Time point described: persistent/refractory GD, antithyroid drugs over 5 years with positive TRAb. TCR sequences were obtained from RNA taken from PBMCs. The CDR3 is made up of 14 amino acids. The V gene's germline CDR1 is SGHAT and CDR2 FQNNGV. V lost 1 base, J lost 3 bases, and 10 bases lay in between. The sequencing here drew on peripheral blood mononuclear cells (PBMCs), taken when the disease was refractory, from a patient treated with antithyroid drugs. The V gene is TRBV11-2, the J gene TRBJ2-7; D is uncertain. This sequence originates from a female donor with Graves disease. In DNA form, the CDR3 reads TGTGCCAGCAGCTTAGGGATCACGGGCTACGAGCAGTACTTC. Its protein product is CASSLGITGYEQYF.